The sequence of this TCR beta chain was determined in a study of T cells in Graves' hyperthyroidism and ophthalmopathy. The length of the CDR3 is 13 residues. CDR1 is SGHRS and CDR2 is YFSETQ in the germline V gene. V lost 1 base and J lost 4, with 8 bases in between. This clonotype was observed many times. Amplification targeted TCR beta CDR3 regions from RNA transcripts. With the HTBI primer set, the TCR CDR3 went through a first round of RT-PCR. TCRdb reanalysed the multiplex PCR reads using MiXCR and keeps one entry per CDR3 protein. Of fewer than 110,000 distinct CDR3 sequences listed, approximately 15% are singletons. Hyperthyroidism of Graves' type that showed no ophthalmopathy progression within 18 months was stable. Based on clinical symptoms, serum thyroxine and TRAb, thyroid ultrasound and orbital computed tomography, diagnoses were reached.

V usage is TRBV5-1 and J usage is TRBJ1-1; perhaps TRBD1 as D (5 bases). The clonotype comes from a woman aged 50 to 60 with Graves' hyperthyroidism. Input material: blood. Here the CDR3 reads CASSLLGGTEAFF. Written as DNA, the CDR3 is TGCGCCAGCAGCTTGCTGGGGGGCACTGAAGCTTTCTTT.